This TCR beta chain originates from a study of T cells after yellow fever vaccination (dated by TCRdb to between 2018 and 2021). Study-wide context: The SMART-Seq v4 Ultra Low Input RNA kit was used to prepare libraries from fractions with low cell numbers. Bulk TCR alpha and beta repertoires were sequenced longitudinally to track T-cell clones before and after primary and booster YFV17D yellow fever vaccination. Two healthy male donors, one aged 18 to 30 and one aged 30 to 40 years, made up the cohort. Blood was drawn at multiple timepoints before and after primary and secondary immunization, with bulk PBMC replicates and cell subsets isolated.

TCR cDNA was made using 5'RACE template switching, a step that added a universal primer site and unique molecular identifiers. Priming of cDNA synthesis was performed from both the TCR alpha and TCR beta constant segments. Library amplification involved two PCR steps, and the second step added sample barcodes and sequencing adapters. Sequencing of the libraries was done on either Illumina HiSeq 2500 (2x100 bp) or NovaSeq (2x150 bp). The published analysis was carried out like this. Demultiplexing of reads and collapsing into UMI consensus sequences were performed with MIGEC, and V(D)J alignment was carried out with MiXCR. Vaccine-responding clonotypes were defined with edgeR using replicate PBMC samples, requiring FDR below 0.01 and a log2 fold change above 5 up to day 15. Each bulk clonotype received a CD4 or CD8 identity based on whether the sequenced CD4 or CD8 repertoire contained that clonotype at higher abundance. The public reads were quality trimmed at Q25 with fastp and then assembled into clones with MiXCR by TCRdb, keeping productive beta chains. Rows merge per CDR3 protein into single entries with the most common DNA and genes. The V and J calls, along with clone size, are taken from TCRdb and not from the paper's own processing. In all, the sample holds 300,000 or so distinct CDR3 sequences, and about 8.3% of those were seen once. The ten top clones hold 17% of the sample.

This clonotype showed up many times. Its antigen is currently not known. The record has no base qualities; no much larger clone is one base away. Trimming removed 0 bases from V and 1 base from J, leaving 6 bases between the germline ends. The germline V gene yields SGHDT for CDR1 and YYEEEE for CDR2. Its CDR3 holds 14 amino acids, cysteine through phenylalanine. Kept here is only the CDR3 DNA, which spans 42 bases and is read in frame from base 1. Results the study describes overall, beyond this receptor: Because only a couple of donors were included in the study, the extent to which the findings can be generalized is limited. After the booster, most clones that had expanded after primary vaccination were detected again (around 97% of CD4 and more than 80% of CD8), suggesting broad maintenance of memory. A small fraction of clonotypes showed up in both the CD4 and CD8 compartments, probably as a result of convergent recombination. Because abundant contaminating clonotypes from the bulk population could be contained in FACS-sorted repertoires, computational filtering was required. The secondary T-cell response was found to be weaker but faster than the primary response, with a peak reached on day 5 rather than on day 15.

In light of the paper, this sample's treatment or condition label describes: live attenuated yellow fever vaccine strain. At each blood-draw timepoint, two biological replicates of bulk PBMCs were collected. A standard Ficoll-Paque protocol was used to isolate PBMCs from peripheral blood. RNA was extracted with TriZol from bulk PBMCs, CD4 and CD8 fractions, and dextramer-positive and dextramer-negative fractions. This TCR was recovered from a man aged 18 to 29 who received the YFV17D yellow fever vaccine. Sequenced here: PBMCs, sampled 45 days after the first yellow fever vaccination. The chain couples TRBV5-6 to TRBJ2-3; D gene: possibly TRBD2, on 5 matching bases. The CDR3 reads CASSLEEGTDTQYF. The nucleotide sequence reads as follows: TGTGCCAGCAGCTTGGAGGAGGGCACAGATACGCAGTATTTT.